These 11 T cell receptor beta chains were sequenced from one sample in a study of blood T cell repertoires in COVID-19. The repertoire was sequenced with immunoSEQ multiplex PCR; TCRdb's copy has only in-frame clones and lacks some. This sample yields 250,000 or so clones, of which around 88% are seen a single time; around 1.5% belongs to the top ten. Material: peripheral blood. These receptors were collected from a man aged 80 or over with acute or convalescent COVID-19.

The CDR3, as DNA: TGTGCCACCAGCAGAGATGGAGCGGGCTACACCTTC. It yields the protein CATSRDGAGYTF. The J gene is TRBJ1-2, the V gene TRBV15; no clear D. V lost 0 bases and J 8 bases, leaving 7 bases between the germline ends. Germline CDR1 and CDR2: LNHNV and YYDKDF (reference sequence). The CDR3 spans 12 residues.

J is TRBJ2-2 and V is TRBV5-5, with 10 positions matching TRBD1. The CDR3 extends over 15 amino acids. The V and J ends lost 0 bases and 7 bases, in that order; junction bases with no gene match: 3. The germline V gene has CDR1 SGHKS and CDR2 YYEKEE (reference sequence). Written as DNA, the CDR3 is TGTGCCAGCAGCTTGGCAGGGACAGGGGACGGGGAGCTGTTTTTT. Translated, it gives CASSLAGTGDGELFF. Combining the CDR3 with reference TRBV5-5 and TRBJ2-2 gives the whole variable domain DAGVTQSPTHLIKTRGQQVTLRCSPISGHKSVSWYQQVLGQGPQFIFQYYEKEERGRGNFPDRFSARQFPNYSSELNVNALLLGDSALYLCASSLAGTGDGELFFGEGSRLTVL.

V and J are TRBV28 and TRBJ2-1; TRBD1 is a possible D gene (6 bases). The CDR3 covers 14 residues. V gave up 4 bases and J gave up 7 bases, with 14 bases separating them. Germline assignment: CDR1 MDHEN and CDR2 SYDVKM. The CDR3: CASSSGRGANEQFF. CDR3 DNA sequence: TGTGCCAGCAGTTCGGGCAGGGGTGCGAATGAGCAGTTCTTC.

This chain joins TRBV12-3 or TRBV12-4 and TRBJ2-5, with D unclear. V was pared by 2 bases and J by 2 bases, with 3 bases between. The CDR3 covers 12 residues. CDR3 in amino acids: CASSLLQETQYF. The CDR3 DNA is TGTGCCAGCAGTTTACTTCAAGAGACCCAGTACTTC.

In DNA form, the CDR3 reads TGTGCCAGCAGCCCAGTAGTCGGGACAGGGGAACGGTTTGTTGCAACTAATGAAAAACTGTTTTTT. This gives the protein CASSPVVGTGERFVATNEKLFF. This rearrangement joins TRBV6-2 or TRBV6-3 to TRBJ1-4; 10 nucleotides match TRBD1. Germline CDR1 is MNHEY and CDR2 is SVGEGT. This CDR3 is 22 amino acids long. Losses at the gene ends were 6 bases for V and 0 bases for J; bases not matched to a gene: 22.

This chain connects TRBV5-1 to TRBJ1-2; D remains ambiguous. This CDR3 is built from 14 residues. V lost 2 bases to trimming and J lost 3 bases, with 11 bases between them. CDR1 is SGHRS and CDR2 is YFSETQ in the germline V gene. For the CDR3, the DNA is TGCGCCAGCAGCTTTTTTATGGCAGACTATGGCTACACCTTC. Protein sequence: CASSFFMADYGYTF.

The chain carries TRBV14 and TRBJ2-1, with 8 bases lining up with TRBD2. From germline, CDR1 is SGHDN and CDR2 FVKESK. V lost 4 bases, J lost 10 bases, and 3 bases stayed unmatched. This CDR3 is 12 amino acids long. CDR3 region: CASSPSGSEQFF. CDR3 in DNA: TGTGCCAGCAGCCCGAGCGGGAGCGAGCAGTTCTTC.

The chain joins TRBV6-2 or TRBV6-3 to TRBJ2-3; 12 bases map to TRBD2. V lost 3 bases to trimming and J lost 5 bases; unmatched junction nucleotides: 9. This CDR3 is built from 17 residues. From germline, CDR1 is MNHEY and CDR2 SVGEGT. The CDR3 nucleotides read TGTGCCAGCAGTTATTCTCTAGCGGGGGGGCCAAGAGATACGCAGTATTTT. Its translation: CASSYSLAGGPRDTQYF.

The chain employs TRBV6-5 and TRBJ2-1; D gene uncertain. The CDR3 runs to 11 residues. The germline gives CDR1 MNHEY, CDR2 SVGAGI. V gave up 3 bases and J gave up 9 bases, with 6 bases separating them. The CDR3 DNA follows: TGTGCCAGCAGTTATGAGAGTGAGCAGTTCTTC. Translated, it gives CASSYESEQFF.

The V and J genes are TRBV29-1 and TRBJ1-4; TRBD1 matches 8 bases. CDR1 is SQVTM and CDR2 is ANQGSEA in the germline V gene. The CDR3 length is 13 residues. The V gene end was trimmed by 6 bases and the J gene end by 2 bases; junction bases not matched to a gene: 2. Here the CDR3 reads CSVGTGTNEKLFF. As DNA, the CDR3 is TGCAGCGTCGGGACAGGTACTAATGAAAAACTGTTTTTT.

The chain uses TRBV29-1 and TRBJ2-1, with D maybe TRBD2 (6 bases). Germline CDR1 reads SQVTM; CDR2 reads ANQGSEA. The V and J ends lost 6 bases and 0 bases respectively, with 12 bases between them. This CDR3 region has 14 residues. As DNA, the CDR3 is TGCAGCGTGGACCCGCGGGGCTCCTACAATGAGCAGTTCTTC. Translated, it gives CSVDPRGSYNEQFF.